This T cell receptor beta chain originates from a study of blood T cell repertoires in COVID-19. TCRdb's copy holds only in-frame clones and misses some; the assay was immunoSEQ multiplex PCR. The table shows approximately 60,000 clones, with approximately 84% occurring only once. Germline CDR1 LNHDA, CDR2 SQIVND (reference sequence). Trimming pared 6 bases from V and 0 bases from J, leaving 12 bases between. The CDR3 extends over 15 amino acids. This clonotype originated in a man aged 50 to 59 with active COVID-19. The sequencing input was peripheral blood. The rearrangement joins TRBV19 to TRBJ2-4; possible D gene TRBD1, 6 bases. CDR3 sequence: CASSRTALAKNIQYF. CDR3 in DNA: TGTGCCAGTAGCCGGACAGCTTTAGCCAAAAACATTCAGTACTTC.